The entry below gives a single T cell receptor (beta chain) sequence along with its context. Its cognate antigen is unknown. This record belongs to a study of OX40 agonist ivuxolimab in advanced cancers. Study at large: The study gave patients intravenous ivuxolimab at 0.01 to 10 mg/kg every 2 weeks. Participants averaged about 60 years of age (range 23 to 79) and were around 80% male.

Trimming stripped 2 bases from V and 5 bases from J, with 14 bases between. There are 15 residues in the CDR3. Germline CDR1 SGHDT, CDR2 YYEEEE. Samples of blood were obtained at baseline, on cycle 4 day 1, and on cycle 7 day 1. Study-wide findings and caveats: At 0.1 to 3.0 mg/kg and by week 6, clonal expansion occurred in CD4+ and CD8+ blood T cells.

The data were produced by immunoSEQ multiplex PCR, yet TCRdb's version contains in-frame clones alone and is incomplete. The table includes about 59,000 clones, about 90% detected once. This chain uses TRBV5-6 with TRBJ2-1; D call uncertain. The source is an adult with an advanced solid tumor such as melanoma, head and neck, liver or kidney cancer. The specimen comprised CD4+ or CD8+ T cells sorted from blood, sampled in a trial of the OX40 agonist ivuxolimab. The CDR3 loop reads CASSLDPIRNNEQFF. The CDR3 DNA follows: TGTGCCAGCAGCTTAGATCCAATACGAAACAATGAGCAGTTCTTC.